These 10 T cell receptor beta chains originate from one sample sequenced in a study of CD8 T cells in ankylosing spondylitis. TCRdb reprocessed the 5' RACE reads with MiXCR, giving one entry per CDR3 protein. This sample has around 210,000 distinct CDR3 sequences, with 8.2% found just once. Source material: blood, either unsorted or a sorted T cell fraction (not recorded which). These TCRs come from a female donor with ankylosing spondylitis or in good health (not recorded which).

The J gene is TRBJ2-1, the V gene TRBV7-8, with 9 bases that match TRBD2. Germline CDR1 reads SGHVS; CDR2 reads FQNEAQ. This CDR3 region has 15 residues. V trimming: 5 bases; J trimming: 14 bases; junction bases outside the gene matches: 16. CDR3 protein: CASSEATLAGSGKFF. CDR3 in DNA: TGTGCCAGCAGCGAGGCAACCCTAGCGGGAAGTGGGAAGTTCTTC.

This clonotype was seen many times. The chain has TRBV6-2 or TRBV6-3 and TRBJ2-1; D call uncertain. The CDR3 loop spans 12 amino acids. Germline CDR1 is MNHEY and CDR2 is SVGEGT. Trimming left V 8 bases short and J 6 bases short, with 11 bases between. DNA of the CDR3: TGTGCCAGCGCACAACTGGGCAATGAGCAGTTCTTC. Its translation is CASAQLGNEQFF.

This clonotype was seen at least ten times. The chain joins TRBV5-1 to TRBJ2-5; D may be TRBD2 (6 bases). The CDR3 sequence is 15 residues long. Germline V gene lookup returns CDR1 SGHRS and CDR2 YFSETQ. With 1 base removed from V and 2 bases from J, the gap between germline ends came to 12 bases. The CDR3, as DNA: TGCGCCAGCAGCTTGTTCCCCGGGGGACAAGAGACCCAGTACTTC. Translating gives CASSLFPGGQETQYF.

Many counts were recorded for this clonotype. The genes are TRBV12-3 or TRBV12-4 and TRBJ2-4; 9 positions match TRBD2. The V and J ends lost 2 bases and 10 bases, in that order; junction bases with no gene match: 12. CDR3 length: 16 amino acids. CDR3 in amino acids: CASSLWSSGARGIQYF. In DNA form, the CDR3 reads TGTGCCAGCAGTTTATGGTCTAGCGGGGCCCGGGGGATTCAGTACTTC.

This clonotype was found many times. The chain has TRBV7-8 and TRBJ2-7; no firm D call. CDR1 is SGHVS, CDR2 FQNEAQ, per germline. This CDR3 region has 15 residues. V gave up 5 bases and J gave up 0 bases, with 14 bases separating them. The CDR3 reads CASSLARFASYEQYF. The DNA for the CDR3 is TGTGCCAGCAGCCTCGCGAGGTTTGCCTCCTACGAGCAGTACTTC. The variable domain in full, completed from reference TRBV7-8 and TRBJ2-7, reads GAGVSQSPRYKVAKRGQDVALRCDPISGHVSLFWYQQALGQGPEFLTYFQNEAQLDKSGLPSDRFFAERPEGSVSTLKIQRTQQEDSAVYLCASSLARFASYEQYFGPGTRLTVT.

This clonotype has ten or more counts. This sequence joins TRBV20-1 and TRBJ2-5, with TRBD1 as a possible D gene (6 bases). Deletions cut 6 bases from V and 2 bases from J, with 10 bases between. The CDR3 consists of 12 residues. CDR1 is DFQATT and CDR2 is SNEGSKA in the germline V gene (reference sequence). The CDR3 sequence is CSARGPQETQYF. The CDR3 DNA is TGCAGTGCCAGGGGCCCTCAAGAGACCCAGTACTTC.

This clonotype was found many times. The chain employs TRBV9 and TRBJ2-1, with TRBD2 matching 10 bases. Germline CDR1 and CDR2: SGDLS and YYNGEE. This CDR3 has 16 residues. The J segment lost 4 bases and the V segment lost 0 bases, leaving 4 bases of the junction unmatched. The CDR3 coding sequence is TGTGCCAGCAGCGTAGCCCTAGCGGGGGCTTACAATGAGCAGTTCTTC. It translates to CASSVALAGAYNEQFF. Full variable domain (remainder filled in from reference TRBV9 and TRBJ2-1): DSGVTQTPKHLITATGQRVTLRCSPRSGDLSVYWYQQSLDQGLQFLIQYYNGEERAKGNILERFSAQQFPDLHSELNLSSLELGDSALYFCASSVALAGAYNEQFFGPGTRLTVL.

This clonotype was observed many times. The V gene is TRBV3-1, the J gene TRBJ2-2; 12 bases line up with TRBD2. V dropped 5 bases and J dropped 5; count of bases not matched to a gene: 6. CDR3 size: 16 residues. The V gene's germline CDR1 is LGHDT and CDR2 YNNKEL (reference sequence). The CDR3 nucleotides are TGTGCCAGCAGCTACGGACTAGCGGGATTTACCGGGGAGCTGTTTTTT. This sequence encodes CASSYGLAGFTGELFF.

In its sample, this clonotype was seen many times. The rearrangement uses TRBV10-3 and TRBJ1-3; D possibly corresponds to TRBD1 (6 bases). Germline V lookup: CDR1 ENHRY, CDR2 SYGVKD. Trimming cost V 5 bases and J 1 base, with 21 bases left between them. This CDR3 contains 18 residues. The CDR3 protein is CAISTQRLLQGSGNTIYF. CDR3 in DNA: TGTGCCATCAGTACACAAAGACTTTTACAGGGATCTGGAAACACCATATATTTT.

This clonotype was observed many times. This rearrangement joins TRBV29-1 to TRBJ1-2, with D possibly being TRBD1 (6 bases). CDR1 is SQVTM, CDR2 ANQGSEA, per germline. The CDR3 is 14 residues long. Trimming cost V 4 bases and J 6 bases, with 18 bases left between them. CDR3 residues: CSVAVNREENGYTF. The CDR3 DNA is TGCAGCGTTGCAGTGAACAGGGAAGAAAATGGCTACACCTTC.